What follows is one TCR beta chain and its context. This clonotype was counted many times. Its antigen has not been determined. Base qualities are not recorded, but no much larger clone differs from it by a single base. V drops 3 bases and J drops 2 bases, leaving 6 bases in between. As encoded in the germline V gene, CDR1 is KGHSH while CDR2 is LQKENI. Taken from cysteine to phenylalanine, the CDR3 has 13 residues. The DNA shown is the 39-base CDR3, in frame from base 1. The record originates from a study of T cells in Graves' hyperthyroidism and ophthalmopathy (dated by TCRdb to between 2018 and 2020). Notes on the research overall: Peripheral blood was collected at initial diagnosis, before any treatment. To identify TCR V-J signatures that set the groups apart, the researchers used a discovery cohort of 100 or so patients, made up of about 44 with Graves' ophthalmopathy and some 55 with stable Graves' hyperthyroidism. In about six Graves' hyperthyroidism patients, the study also compared T-cell repertoires from thyroid tissue with T-cell repertoires from blood. An independent validation cohort of under 20 hyperthyroidism patients and 17 patients who later progressed to ophthalmopathy tested prospective prediction of ophthalmopathy. According to the paper, TCR Vbeta CDR3 sequencing was carried out on around 140 peripheral blood samples, which came from fewer than 50 ophthalmopathy, fewer than 80 hyperthyroidism and approximately 17 progressor patients. The 75 to 100 discovery patients were randomly divided into training and test sets at a 7:3 ratio. After sampling, hyperthyroidism patients received methimazole starting at 30 mg daily, and ophthalmopathy patients received high-dose intravenous methylprednisolone. The paper as a whole reports these results and caveats: Blood samples also contained most of the expanded thyroid clonotypes (frequency above 0.001), which suggests that blood repertoires may reflect thyroid immune responses. During validation, the model predicted progression to ophthalmopathy a median of around 6 months ahead of onset, with just under 71% sensitivity and about 72% specificity. In cross-validation, a model built on a 13 V-J signature told ophthalmopathy apart from stable hyperthyroidism with over 85% sensitivity and approximately 84% specificity, and in testing the same model reached 80%/75%. Sample size was not statistically predetermined, and investigators were not blinded to group allocation.

Ophthalmopathy patients had moderately to severely active disease, with a Clinical Activity Score of 3 or more, a NOSPECS grade of 4 or more, and a disease duration of less than 3 months. Patients with uncontrolled infections, other autoimmune diseases, pregnancy or lactation were excluded. Clinical symptoms, serum thyroxine and TRAb, thyroid ultrasound, and orbital computed tomography formed the basis for the diagnoses. Ficoll-Paque density gradient centrifugation was used to isolate PBMCs from 8 to 10 ml of fresh peripheral blood. Total RNA was extracted using Trizol reagent, and RNA quality was assessed on an Agilent 2100 Bioanalyzer. Amplification of TCR beta CDR3 regions was carried out from RNA transcripts. The TCR CDR3 was subjected to a first round of RT-PCR using the HTBI primer set and the Qiagen OneStep RT-PCR kit. The libraries were constructed in a second round of multiplex PCR and then size-selected and purified. Sequencing of the libraries was done on an Illumina HiSeq2000 using paired-end 100 bp reads. The study's processing was this. SOAPnuke was used to process the raw data, with reads discarded if the reads contained adapters or uncalled bases, had a mean Phred below 15, or lacked an exact constant-primer or identifier match. High-quality paired reads were merged with COPE v1.2.5, and unique nucleotide sequences were defined as clonotypes. MiTCR v1.1 was used to align the clonotypes against IMGT TRBV, TRBD and TRBJ reference segments. The analysis was restricted to V-J combinations with a frequency above 0.0001, which together covered just over 99% of the repertoires. The TCS score was defined as F50 (clonal expansion) divided by E x V (chaos), with BLOSUM62-based TCRdist calculated between CDR3 peptides within each V-J. Welch's t-statistics and random forest reduced several hundred V-J features to 10 to 15, which were used in a naive Bayes classifier (R e1071). TCRdb handled the public reads itself, with Q25 trimming in fastp and clone calling in MiXCR, and kept productive beta chains. Identical CDR3 protein sequences are pooled into one entry, listed with their most common genes and DNA. In this record, the V and J calls reflect TCRdb's handling and not the investigators' own analysis. Present in this sample are 500,000 to 650,000 distinct CDR3 sequences, more than 14% of which were seen just once. The ten largest make up approximately 12% of the sample.

This clonotype was sampled from a woman in her fifties or sixties with Graves' ophthalmopathy. Sequencing used blood. The chain is assembled from TRBV18 and TRBJ2-3, with the D gene uncertain. The bases are TGTGCCAGCTCACCTTTGCACACAGATACGCAGTATTTT. Its coded protein is CASSPLHTDTQYF.